The source of this T cell receptor (beta chain) is a study of human T cells and chemical hapten exposure. Concerning this clonotype: Its specificity is unknown.

Findings of the study overall: Controls formed significantly fewer large CDR3 similarity clusters than expanded TCRs did.

TCRdb re-derived calls from the RACE reads in MiXCR, one entry per CDR3 protein. This sample yields about 90,000 distinct CDR3 sequences, of which 11% are seen a single time; approximately 1% belongs to the top ten. The CDR3 spans 16 residues. Germline assignment: CDR1 SGHRS and CDR2 YFSETQ. V was trimmed by 0 bases and J by 3 bases, leaving 13 bases between them. The time point is: patch test 3, about 24 weeks after DPC sensitization. Treatment in this sample: therapeutic diphenylcyclopropenone sensitization with weekly scalp DPC. This specimen was whole blood, taken in connection with sensitization to the hapten diphenylcyclopropenone (DPC). This TCR came from a woman aged 25 to 45 with alopecia areata. Some clones in this sample may be carry-over from other donors' samples. The chain recombines TRBV5-1 with TRBJ1-3; D is perhaps TRBD1 (5 bases). Here the CDR3 reads CASSLVGARFGNTIYF. DNA of the CDR3: TGCGCCAGCAGCTTGGTAGGGGCACGGTTTGGAAACACCATATATTTT.